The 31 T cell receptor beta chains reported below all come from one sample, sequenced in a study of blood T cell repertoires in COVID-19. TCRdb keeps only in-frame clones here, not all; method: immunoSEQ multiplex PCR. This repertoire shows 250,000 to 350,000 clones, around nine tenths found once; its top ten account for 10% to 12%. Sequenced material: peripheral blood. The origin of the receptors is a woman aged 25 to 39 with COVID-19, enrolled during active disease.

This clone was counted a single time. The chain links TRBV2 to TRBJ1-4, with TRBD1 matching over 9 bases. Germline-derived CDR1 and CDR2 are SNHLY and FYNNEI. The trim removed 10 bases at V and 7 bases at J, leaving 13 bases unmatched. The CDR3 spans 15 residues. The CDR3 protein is CATLLTGGYGEKLFF. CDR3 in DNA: TGTGCCACCTTACTTACAGGGGGCTATGGTGAAAAACTGTTTTTT. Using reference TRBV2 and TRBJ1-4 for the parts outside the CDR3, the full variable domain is EPEVTQTPSHQVTQMGQEVILRCVPISNHLYFYWYRQILGQKVEFLVSFYNNEISEKSEIFDDQFSVERPDGSNFTLKIRSTKLEDSAMYFCATLLTGGYGEKLFFGSGTQLSVL.

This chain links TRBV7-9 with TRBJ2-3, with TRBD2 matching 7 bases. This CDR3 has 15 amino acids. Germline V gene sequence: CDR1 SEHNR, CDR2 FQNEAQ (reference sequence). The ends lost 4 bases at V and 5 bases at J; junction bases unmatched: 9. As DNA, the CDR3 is TGTGCCAGCAGCTCGAAGCGGGATGGAGTAGATACGCAGTATTTT. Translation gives CASSSKRDGVDTQYF.

CDR3 in DNA: TGCACCAGCCCGGGACTAGCGGGAGGGACCAACGAGCAGTACTTC. It specifies CTSPGLAGGTNEQYF. This chain connects TRBV1 to TRBJ2-7; the table's D call TRBD2 went unverified against the DNA. TRBV1 is reported as a pseudogene. The CDR3 has 15 residues.

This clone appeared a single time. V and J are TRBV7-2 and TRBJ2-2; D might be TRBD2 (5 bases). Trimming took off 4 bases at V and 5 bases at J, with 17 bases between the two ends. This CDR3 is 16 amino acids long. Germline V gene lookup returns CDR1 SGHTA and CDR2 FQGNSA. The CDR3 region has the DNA TGTGCCAGCAGCTACCGGCGCGGGCCAATTACCGGGGAGCTGTTTTTT. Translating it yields CASSYRRGPITGELFF.

This chain's CDR3 is CASSSERAGGYTF. Here the CDR3 DNA reads TGTGCCAGCTCATCGGAGAGGGCGGGCGGCTACACCTTC. This sequence joins TRBV18 and TRBJ1-2, with D uncertain. CDR3 length: 13 amino acids. The V gene's germline CDR1 is KGHSH and CDR2 LQKENI. V lost 5 bases, J lost 8 bases, and 15 bases lay in between. Combining the CDR3 with reference TRBV18 and TRBJ1-2 gives the whole variable domain NAGVMQNPRHLVRRRGQEARLRCSPMKGHSHVYWYRQLPEEGLKFMVYLQKENIIDESGMPKERFSAEFPKEGPSILRIQQVVRGDSAAYFCASSSERAGGYTFGSGTRLTVV.

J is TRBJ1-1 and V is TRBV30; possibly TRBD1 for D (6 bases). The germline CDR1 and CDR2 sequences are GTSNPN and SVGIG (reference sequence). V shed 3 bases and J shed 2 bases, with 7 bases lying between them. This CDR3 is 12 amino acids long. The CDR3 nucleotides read TGTGCCTGGAGACAGGGTAACACTGAAGCTTTCTTT. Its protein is CAWRQGNTEAFF.

This chain's CDR3 is CASSLTENTGELFF. Here the CDR3 DNA reads TGTGCCAGCAGTTTGACAGAAAACACCGGGGAGCTGTTTTTT. The V call is TRBV2, the J call TRBJ2-2, with TRBD1 as a possible D gene (5 bases). Looked up from germline, CDR1 is SNHLY and CDR2 is FYNNEI. V shed 5 bases and J shed 2 bases, with 9 bases lying between them. The length of the CDR3 is 14 residues.

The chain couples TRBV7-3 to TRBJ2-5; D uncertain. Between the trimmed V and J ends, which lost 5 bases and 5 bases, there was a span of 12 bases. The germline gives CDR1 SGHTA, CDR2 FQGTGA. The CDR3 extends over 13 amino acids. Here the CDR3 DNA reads TGTGCCAGCAGCCCAAGAACCGGTGAGACCCAGTACTTC. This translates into CASSPRTGETQYF.

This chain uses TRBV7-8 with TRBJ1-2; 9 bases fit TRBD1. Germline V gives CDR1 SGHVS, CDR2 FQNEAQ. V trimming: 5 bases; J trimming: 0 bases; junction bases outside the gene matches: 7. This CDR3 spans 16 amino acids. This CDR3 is CASSPTDRGANYGYTF. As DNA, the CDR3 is TGTGCCAGCAGCCCGACGGACAGGGGAGCTAACTATGGCTACACCTTC.

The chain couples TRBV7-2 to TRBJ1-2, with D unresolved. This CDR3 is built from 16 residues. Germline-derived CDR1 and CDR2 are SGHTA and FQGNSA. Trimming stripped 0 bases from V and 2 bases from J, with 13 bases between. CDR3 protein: CASSLAIQAQNYGYTF. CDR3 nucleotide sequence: TGTGCCAGCAGCTTAGCGATCCAGGCACAAAACTATGGCTACACCTTC.

The CDR3 region has the DNA TGTGCCAGTAGTCCCCCCCGACAGGACAATGAGCAGTTCTTC. As protein: CASSPPRQDNEQFF. The chain couples TRBV19 to TRBJ2-1, with TRBD1 as a possible D gene (6 bases). CDR3 size: 14 residues. Germline loops: CDR1 LNHDA, CDR2 SQIVND (reference sequence). Trimming cost V 5 bases and J 5 bases, with 13 bases left between them.

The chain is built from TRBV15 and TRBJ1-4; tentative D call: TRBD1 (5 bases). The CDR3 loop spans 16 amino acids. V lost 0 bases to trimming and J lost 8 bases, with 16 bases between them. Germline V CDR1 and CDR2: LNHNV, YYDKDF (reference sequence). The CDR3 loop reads CATSRDYPPGGEKLFF. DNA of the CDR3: TGTGCCACCAGCAGAGATTACCCTCCGGGGGGGGAAAAACTGTTTTTT.

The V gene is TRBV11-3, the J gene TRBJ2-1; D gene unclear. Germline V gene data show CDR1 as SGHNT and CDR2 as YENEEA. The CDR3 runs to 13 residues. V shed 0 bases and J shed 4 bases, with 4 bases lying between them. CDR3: CASSLDRYNEQFF. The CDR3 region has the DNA TGTGCCAGCAGCTTAGATCGGTACAATGAGCAGTTCTTC.

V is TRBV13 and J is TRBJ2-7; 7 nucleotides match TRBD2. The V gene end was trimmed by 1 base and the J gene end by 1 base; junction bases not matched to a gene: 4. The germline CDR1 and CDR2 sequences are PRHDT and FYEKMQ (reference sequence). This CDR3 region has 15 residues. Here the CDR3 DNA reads TGTGCCAGCAGCTTAGAGACTAGCAGTTCCTACGAGCAGTACTTC. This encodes CASSLETSSSYEQYF. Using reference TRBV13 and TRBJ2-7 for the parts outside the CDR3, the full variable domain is AAGVIQSPRHLIKEKRETATLKCYPIPRHDTVYWYQQGPGQDPQFLISFYEKMQSDKGSIPDRFSAQQFSDYHSELNMSSLELGDSALYFCASSLETSSSYEQYFGPGTRLTVT.

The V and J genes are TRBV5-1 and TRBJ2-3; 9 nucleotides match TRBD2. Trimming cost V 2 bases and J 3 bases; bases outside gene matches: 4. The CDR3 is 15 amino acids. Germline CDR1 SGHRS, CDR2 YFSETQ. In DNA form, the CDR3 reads TGCGCCAGCAGCTTAAGCGGGGGGACGACAGATACGCAGTATTTT. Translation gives CASSLSGGTTDTQYF.

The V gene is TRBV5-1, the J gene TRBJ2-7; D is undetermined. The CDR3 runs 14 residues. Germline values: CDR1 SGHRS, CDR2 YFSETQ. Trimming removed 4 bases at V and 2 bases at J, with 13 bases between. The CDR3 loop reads CASSPSSVTYEQYF. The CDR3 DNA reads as TGCGCCAGCAGCCCCTCCTCAGTAACCTACGAGCAGTACTTC.

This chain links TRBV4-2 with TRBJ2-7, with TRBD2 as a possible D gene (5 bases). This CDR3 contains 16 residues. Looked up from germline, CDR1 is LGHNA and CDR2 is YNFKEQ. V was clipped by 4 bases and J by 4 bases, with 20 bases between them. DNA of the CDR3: TGTGCCAGCAGCCCAACAGCCAGCAGGAGGAGTTACGAGCAGTACTTC. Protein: CASSPTASRRSYEQYF.

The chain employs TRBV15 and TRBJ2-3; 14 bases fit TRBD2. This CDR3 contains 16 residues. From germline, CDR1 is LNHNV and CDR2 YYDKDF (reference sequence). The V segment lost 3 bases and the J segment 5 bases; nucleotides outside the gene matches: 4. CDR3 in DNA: TGTGCCACCAGCAGTCGACTAGCGGGAGGGATAGATACGCAGTATTTT. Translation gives CATSSRLAGGIDTQYF.

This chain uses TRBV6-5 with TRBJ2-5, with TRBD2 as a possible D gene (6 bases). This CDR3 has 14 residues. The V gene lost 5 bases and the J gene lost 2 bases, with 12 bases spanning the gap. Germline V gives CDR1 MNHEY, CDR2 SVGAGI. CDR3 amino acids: CASSRDSPQETQYF. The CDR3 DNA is TGTGCCAGCAGTCGGGACTCACCTCAAGAGACCCAGTACTTC.

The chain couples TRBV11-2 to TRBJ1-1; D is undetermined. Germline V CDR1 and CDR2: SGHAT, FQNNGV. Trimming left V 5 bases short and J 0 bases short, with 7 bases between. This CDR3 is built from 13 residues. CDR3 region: CASSRGLNTEAFF. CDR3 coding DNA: TGTGCCAGCAGCCGCGGGTTGAACACTGAAGCTTTCTTT.

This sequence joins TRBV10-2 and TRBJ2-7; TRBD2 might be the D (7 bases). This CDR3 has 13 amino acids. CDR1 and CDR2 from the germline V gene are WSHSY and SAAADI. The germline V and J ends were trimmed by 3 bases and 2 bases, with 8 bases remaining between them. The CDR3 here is CASSEGGAYEQYF. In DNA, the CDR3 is TGCGCCAGCAGTGAAGGGGGGGCCTACGAGCAGTACTTC.

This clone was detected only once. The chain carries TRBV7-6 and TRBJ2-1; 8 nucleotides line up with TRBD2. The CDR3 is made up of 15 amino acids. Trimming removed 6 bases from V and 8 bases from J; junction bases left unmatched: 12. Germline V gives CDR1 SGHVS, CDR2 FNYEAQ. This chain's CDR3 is CASSGSGTRTDEQFF. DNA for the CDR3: TGTGCCAGCAGTGGCTCCGGGACTAGGACCGATGAGCAGTTCTTC. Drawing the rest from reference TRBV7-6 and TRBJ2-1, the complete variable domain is GAGVSQSPRYKVTKRGQDVALRCDPISGHVSLYWYRQALGQGPEFLTYFNYEAQQDKSGLPNDRFSAERPEGSISTLTIQRTEQRDSAMYRCASSGSGTRTDEQFFGPGTRLTVL.

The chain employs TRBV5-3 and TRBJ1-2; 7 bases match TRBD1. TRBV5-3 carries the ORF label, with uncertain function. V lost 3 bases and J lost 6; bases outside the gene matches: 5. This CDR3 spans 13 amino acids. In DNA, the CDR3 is TGTGCCAGAAGCTATAATACAGGGGATGGCTACACCTTC. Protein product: CARSYNTGDGYTF.

The CDR3 is CASTRTPGGELFF. Written as DNA, the CDR3 is TGCGCCAGCACCCGGACCCCAGGGGGGGAGCTGTTTTTT. The rearrangement links TRBV10-2 to TRBJ2-2, with a weak D call TRBD1 (5 bases). Germline CDR1 is WSHSY and CDR2 is SAAADI. Deletions cut 7 bases from V and 8 bases from J, with 14 bases between. The CDR3 contains 13 residues.

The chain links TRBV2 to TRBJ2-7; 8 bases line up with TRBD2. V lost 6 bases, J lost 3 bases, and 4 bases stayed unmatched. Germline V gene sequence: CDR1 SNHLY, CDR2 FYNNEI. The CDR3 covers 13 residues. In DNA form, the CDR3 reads TGTGCCAGCAGGGCTAGCGGGTTCTACGAGCAGTACTTC. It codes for CASRASGFYEQYF.

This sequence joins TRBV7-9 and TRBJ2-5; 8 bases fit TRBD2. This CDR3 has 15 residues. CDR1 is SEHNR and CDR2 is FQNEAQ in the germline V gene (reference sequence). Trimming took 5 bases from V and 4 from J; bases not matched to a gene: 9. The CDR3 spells CASSSPGLARETQYF. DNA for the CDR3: TGTGCCAGCAGCAGCCCCGGACTAGCTAGAGAGACCCAGTACTTC. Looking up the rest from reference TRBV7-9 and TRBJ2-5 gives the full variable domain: DTGVSQNPRHKITKRGQNVTFRCDPISEHNRLYWYRQTLGQGPEFLTYFQNEAQLEKSRLLSDRFSAERPKGSFSTLEIQRTEQGDSAMYLCASSSPGLARETQYFGPGTRLLVL.

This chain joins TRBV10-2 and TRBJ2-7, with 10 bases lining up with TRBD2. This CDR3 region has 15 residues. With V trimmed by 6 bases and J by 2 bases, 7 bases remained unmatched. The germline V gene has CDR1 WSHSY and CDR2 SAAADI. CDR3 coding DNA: TGCGCCAGCAGGGAATTAGCGGGAGGAACCTACGAGCAGTACTTC. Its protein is CASRELAGGTYEQYF.

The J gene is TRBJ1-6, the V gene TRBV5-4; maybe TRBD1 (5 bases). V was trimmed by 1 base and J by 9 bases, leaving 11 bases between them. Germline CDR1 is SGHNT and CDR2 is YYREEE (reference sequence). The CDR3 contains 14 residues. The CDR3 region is CASSLWGGGSPLHF. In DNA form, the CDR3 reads TGTGCCAGCAGCTTGTGGGGGGGTGGTTCACCCCTCCACTTT.

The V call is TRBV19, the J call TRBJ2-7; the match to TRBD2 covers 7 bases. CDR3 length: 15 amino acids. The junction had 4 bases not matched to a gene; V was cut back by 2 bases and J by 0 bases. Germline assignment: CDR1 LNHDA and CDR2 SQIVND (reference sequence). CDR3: CASSISLAVSYEQYF. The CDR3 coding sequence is TGTGCCAGTAGTATAAGCCTAGCGGTCTCCTACGAGCAGTACTTC.

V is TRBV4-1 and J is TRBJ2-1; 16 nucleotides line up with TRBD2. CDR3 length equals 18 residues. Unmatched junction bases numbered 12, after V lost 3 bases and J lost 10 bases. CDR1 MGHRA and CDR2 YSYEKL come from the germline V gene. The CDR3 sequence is CASSHTGTSGRAAMEQFF. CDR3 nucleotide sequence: TGCGCCAGCAGCCACACCGGGACTAGCGGGAGGGCGGCGATGGAGCAGTTCTTC.

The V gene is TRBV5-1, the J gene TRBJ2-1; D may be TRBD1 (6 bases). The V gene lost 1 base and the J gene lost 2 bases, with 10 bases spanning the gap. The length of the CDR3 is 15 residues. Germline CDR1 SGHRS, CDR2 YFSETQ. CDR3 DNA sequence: TGCGCCAGCAGCTTGTCGCAGGGGCCCTACAATGAGCAGTTCTTC. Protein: CASSLSQGPYNEQFF.